In this sample, the clone carrying this TCR beta chain turned up many times. V lost 0 bases, J lost 2 bases, and 6 bases lay in between. There are 14 residues in the CDR3. Germline CDR1 SGHRS, CDR2 YFSETQ. This entry comes from a study of neurological immune-mediated disorders. Via MiXCR, TCRdb re-called the 5' RACE reads, giving one row per CDR3 protein. Of 25,000 to 35,000 distinct CDR3 sequences listed, around 20% are singletons. Material for sequencing was PBMCs. V usage is TRBV5-1 and J usage is TRBJ1-3; D not certain. The TCR was taken from an older woman in good health. The CDR3 reads CASSLGGTGNTIYF. For the CDR3, the DNA is TGCGCCAGCAGCTTGGGTGGCACTGGAAACACCATATATTTT. The full variable domain, its missing parts supplied by reference TRBV5-1 and TRBJ1-3, is KAGVTQTPRYLIKTRGQQVTLSCSPISGHRSVSWYQQTPGQGLQFLFEYFSETQRNKGNFPGRFSGRQFSNSRSEMNVSTLELGDSALYLCASSLGGTGNTIYFGEGSWLTVV.